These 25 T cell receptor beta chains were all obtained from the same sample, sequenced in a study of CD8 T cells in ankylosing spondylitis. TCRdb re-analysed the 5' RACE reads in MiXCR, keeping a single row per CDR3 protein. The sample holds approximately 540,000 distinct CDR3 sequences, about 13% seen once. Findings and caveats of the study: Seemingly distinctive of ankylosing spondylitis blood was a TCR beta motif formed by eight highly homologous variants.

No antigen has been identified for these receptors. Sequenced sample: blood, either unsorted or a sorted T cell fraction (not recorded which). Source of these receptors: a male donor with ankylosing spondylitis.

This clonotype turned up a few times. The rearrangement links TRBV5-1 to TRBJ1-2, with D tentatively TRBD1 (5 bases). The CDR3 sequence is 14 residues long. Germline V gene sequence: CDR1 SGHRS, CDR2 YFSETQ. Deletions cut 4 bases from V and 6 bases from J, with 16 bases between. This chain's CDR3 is CASSVTGTLDGYTF. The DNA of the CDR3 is TGCGCCAGCAGCGTCACCGGGACTCTTGATGGCTACACCTTC.

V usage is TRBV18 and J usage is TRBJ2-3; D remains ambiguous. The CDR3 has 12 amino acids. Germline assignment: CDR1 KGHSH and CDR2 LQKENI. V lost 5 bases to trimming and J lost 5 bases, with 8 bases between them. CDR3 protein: CASSNRRDTQYF. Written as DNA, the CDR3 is TGTGCCAGCTCAAACAGAAGAGATACGCAGTATTTT.

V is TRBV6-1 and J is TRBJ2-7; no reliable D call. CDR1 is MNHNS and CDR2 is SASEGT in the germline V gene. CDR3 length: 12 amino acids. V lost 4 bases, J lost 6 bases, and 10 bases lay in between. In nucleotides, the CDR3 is TGTGCCAGCAGTGGCACATGGGCCGAGCAGTACGTC. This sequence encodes CASSGTWAEQYV.

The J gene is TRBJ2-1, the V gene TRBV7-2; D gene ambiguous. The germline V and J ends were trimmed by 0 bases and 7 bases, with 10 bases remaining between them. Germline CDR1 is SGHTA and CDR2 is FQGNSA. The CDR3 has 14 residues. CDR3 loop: CASSLAHQANEQFF. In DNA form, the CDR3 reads TGTGCCAGCAGCTTAGCGCACCAGGCTAATGAGCAGTTCTTC.

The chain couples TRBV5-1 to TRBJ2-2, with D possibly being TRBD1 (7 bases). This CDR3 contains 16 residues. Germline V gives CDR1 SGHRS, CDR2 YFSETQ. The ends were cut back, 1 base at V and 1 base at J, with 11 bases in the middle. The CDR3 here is CASSLRGDRNTGELFF. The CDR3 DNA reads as TGCGCCAGCAGCTTGAGGGGGGACAGGAACACCGGGGAGCTGTTTTTT.

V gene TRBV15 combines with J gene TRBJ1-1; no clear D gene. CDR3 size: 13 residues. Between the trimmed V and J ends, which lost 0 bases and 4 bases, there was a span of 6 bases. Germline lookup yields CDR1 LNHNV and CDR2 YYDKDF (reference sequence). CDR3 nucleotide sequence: TGTGCCACCAGCAGAGATGGTGGCACTGAAGCTTTCTTT. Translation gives CATSRDGGTEAFF.

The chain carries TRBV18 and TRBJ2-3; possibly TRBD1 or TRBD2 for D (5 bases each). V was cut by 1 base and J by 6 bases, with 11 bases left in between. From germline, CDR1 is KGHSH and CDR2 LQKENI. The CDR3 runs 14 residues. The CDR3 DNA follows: TGTGCCAGCTCACCACGAGGGGCAGGGGATACGCAGTATTTT. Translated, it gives CASSPRGAGDTQYF.

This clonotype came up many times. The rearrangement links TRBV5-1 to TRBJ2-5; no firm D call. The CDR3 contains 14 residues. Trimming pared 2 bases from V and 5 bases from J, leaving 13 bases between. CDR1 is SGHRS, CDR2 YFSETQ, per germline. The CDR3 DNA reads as TGCGCCAGCAGCTTTGGTTCAGGCCAGGAGACCCAGTACTTC. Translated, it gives CASSFGSGQETQYF.

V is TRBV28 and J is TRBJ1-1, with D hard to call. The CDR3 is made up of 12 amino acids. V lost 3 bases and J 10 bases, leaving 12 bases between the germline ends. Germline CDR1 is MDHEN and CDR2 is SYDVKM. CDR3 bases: TGTGCCAGCAGTTTTCAGGCAACGGGAGCTTTCTTT. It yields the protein CASSFQATGAFF.

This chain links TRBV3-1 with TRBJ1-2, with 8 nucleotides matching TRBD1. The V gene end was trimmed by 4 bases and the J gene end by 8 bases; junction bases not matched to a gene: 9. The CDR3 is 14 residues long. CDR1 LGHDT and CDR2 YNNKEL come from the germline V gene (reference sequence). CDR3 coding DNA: TGTGCCAGCAGCCCAGACAGGGGAATTGGAGGCTACACCTTC. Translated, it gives CASSPDRGIGGYTF. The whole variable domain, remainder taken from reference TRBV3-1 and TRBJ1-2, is DTAVSQTPKYLVTQMGNDKSIKCEQNLGHDTMYWYKQDSKKFLKIMFSYNNKELIINETVPNRFSPKSPDKAHLNLHINSLELGDSAVYFCASSPDRGIGGYTFGSGTRLTVV.

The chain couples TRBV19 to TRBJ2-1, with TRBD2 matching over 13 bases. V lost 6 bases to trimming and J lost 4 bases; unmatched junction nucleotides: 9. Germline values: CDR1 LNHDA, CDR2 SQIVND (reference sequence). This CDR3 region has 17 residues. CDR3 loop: CASSQLAGGPSYNEQFF. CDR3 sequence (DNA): TGTGCCAGTAGCCAACTAGCGGGAGGGCCGTCTTACAATGAGCAGTTCTTC.

The CDR3 loop reads CSARYPGGRNTEAFF. In nucleotides, the CDR3 is TGCAGTGCTAGATACCCAGGGGGCAGGAACACTGAAGCTTTCTTT. The chain combines TRBV20-1 with TRBJ1-1, with 8 bases matching TRBD1. This CDR3 has 15 amino acids. Trimming cost V 2 bases and J 1 base; bases outside gene matches: 6. The germline gives CDR1 DFQATT, CDR2 SNEGSKA (reference sequence).

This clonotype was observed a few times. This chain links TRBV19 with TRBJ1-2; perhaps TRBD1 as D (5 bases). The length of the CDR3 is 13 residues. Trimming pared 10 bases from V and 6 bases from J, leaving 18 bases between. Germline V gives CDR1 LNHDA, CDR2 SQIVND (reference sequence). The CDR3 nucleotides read TGTGCCACCAAACTCCAGGGAACAGATGGCTACACCTTC. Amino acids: CATKLQGTDGYTF.

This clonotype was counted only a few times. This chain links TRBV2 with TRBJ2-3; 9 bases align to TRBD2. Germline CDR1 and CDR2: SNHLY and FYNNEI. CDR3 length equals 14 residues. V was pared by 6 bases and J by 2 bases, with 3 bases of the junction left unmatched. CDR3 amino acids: CASRGGRDTDTQYF. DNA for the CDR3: TGTGCCAGCAGAGGCGGGAGGGACACAGATACGCAGTATTTT. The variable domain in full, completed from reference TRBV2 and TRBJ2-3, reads EPEVTQTPSHQVTQMGQEVILRCVPISNHLYFYWYRQILGQKVEFLVSFYNNEISEKSEIFDDQFSVERPDGSNFTLKIRSTKLEDSAMYFCASRGGRDTDTQYFGPGTRLTVL.

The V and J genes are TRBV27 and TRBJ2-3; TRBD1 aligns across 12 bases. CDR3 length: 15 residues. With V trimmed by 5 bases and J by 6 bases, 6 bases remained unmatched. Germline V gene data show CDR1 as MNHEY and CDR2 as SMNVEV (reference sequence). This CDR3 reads CASSPGTGGRDTQYF. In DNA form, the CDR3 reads TGTGCCAGCAGTCCCGGGACAGGGGGCAGGGATACGCAGTATTTT.

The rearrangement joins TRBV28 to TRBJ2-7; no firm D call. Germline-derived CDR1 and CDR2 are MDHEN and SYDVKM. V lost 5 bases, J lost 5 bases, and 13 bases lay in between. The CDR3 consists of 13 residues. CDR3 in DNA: TGTGCCAGCAGTCCCCGGTACGAACACGAGCAGTACTTC. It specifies CASSPRYEHEQYF.

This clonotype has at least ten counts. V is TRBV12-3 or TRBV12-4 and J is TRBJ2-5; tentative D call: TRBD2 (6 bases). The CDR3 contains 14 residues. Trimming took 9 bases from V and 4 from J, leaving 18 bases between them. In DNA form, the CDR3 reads TGTGCCAGTACCCTAGGGAGGATGGCAGAGACCCAGTACTTC. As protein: CASTLGRMAETQYF.

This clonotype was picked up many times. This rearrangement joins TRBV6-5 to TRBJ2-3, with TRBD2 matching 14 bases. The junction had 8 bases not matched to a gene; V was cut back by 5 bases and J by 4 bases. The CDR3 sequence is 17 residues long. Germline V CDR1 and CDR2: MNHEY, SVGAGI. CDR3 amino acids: CASSRPGTSGSPDTQYF. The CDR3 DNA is TGTGCCAGCAGTCGTCCCGGGACTAGCGGGAGTCCAGATACGCAGTATTTT.

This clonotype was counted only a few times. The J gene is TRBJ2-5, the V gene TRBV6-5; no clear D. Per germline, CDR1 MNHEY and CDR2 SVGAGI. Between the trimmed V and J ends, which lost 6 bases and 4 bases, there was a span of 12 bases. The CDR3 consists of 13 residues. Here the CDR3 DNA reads TGTGCCAGCAGCTCCTCTAAGAGAGAGACCCAGTACTTC. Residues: CASSSSKRETQYF.

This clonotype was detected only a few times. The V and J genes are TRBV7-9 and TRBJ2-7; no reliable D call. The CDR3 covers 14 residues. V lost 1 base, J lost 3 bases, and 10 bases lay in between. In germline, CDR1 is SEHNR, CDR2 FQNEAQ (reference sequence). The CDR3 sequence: CASSLVEEYYEQYF. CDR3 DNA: TGTGCCAGCAGCTTAGTTGAGGAGTACTACGAGCAGTACTTC.

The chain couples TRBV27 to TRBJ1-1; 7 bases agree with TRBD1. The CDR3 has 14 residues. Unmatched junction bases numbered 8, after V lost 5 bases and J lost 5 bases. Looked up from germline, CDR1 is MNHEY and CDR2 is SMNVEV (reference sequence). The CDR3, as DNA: TGTGCCAGCAGTGCAAGACAGGGTTGGACTGAAGCTTTCTTT. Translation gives CASSARQGWTEAFF.

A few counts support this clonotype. CDR3 amino acids: CASSIDGKAFEAFF. The CDR3 DNA follows: TGTGCCAGTAGTATAGATGGGAAGGCTTTTGAAGCTTTCTTT. The chain recombines TRBV19 with TRBJ1-1; no reliable D call. CDR1 and CDR2 from the germline V gene are LNHDA and SQIVND (reference sequence). V lost 0 bases to trimming and J lost 7 bases, with 12 bases between them. This CDR3 has 14 residues.

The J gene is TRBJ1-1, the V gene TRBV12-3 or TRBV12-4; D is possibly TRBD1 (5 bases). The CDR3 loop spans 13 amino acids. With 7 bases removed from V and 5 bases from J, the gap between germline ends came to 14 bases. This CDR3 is CASNRGAVTEAFF. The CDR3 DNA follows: TGTGCCAGCAACCGCGGGGCAGTTACTGAAGCTTTCTTT.

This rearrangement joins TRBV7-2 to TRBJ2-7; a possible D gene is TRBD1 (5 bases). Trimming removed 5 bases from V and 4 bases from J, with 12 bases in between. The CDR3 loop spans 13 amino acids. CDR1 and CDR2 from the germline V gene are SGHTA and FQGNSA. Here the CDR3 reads CASSLIRTYEQYV. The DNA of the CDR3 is TGTGCCAGCAGCCTCATTAGGACATACGAGCAGTACGTC.

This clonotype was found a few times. CDR3: CAISESTGPGANVLTF. The CDR3 DNA sequence: TGTGCCATCAGTGAGTCGACGGGGCCTGGGGCCAACGTCCTGACTTTC. The chain couples TRBV10-3 to TRBJ2-6; either TRBD1 or TRBD2 may fit D (5 bases each). The CDR3 loop spans 16 amino acids. V was pared by 0 bases and J by 2 bases, with 8 bases between. The germline gives CDR1 ENHRY, CDR2 SYGVKD.